This is a list of T cell receptor beta chains from one sample in a study of shared clonotypes between healthy human individuals. Profiling relied on immunoSEQ multiplex PCR, and the TCRdb table lists in-frame clones only, not all of them. The table has about 2.3 million clones, 85% to 95% seen once; the top ten hold under 0.45%. Sequenced: naive CD4+ T cells from PBMCs. The receptors were gathered from a man aged 18 to 35 in good health. Some clones in this sample may be carry-over from other donors' samples. Each CDR3 is given with its conserved first and last residue. The D gene is left open where the match is weak. Clone size is given for some rows only: seen once, a few or many times, or a class if the clone is expanded.

. . TRBJ2-1 TRBV28 CASVPWTPGAYNEQFF TGTGCCAGCGTTCCTTGGACCCCGGGGGCCTACAATGAGCAGTTCTTC
. . TRBJ2-3 TRBV27 CASGSWDTQYF TGTGCCAGCGGTAGCTGGGATACGCAGTATTTT
. . TRBJ2-3 TRBV28 CASSLSGADTQYF TGTGCCAGCAGTCTCTCGGGGGCAGATACGCAGTATTTT
once TRBD1 TRBJ1-2 TRBV6-1 CASSEALWTGVGYTF TGTGCCAGCAGTGAAGCGCTATGGACAGGGGTTGGCTACACCTTC
. TRBD1 TRBJ2-5 TRBV4-3 CASSPNRDRGQETQYF TGCGCCAGCAGCCCGAACCGGGACAGGGGCCAAGAGACCCAGTACTTC
. TRBD1 TRBJ2-5 TRBV27 CASSPYRQGRETQYF TGTGCCAGCAGTCCATACAGACAGGGACGAGAGACCCAGTACTTC
. . TRBJ1-5 TRBV6-5 CAGPGHIGRGQPQHF TGTGCCGGACCGGGCCACATTGGGCGAGGTCAGCCCCAGCATTTT
. TRBD1 TRBJ1-2 TRBV7-7 CASSLRNGQVGHGYTF TGTGCCAGCAGCTTACGAAACGGACAGGTAGGACATGGCTACACCTTC
. . TRBJ2-7 TRBV30 CAWESGGFSYEQYF TGTGCCTGGGAGAGTGGGGGGTTCTCCTACGAGCAGTACTTC
. TRBD1 TRBJ1-2 TRBV7-2 CASSRGQTDGYTF TGTGCCAGCAGCCGGGGACAGACGGATGGCTACACCTTC
. . TRBJ2-2 TRBV5-4 CASSLAGVDTGELFF TGTGCCAGCAGCTTGGCGGGAGTGGATACCGGGGAGCTGTTTTTT
. . TRBJ2-5 TRBV5-1 CASSYEAQETQYF TGCGCCAGCAGCTACGAGGCGCAAGAGACCCAGTACTTC
. . TRBJ2-1 TRBV7-7 CASSPAERPYNEQFF TGTGCCAGCAGCCCGGCCGAACGCCCTTACAATGAGCAGTTCTTC
. . TRBJ2-5 TRBV10-3 CAIADGGETQYF TGTGCCATTGCGGACGGAGGAGAGACCCAGTACTTC
. . TRBJ2-2 TRBV5-4 CASSHPTGRHTGELFF TGTGCCAGCAGCCATCCGACAGGGAGGCACACCGGGGAGCTGTTTTTT
. . TRBJ1-2 TRBV4-2 CASSQGAGSTSGGYTF TGTGCCAGCAGCCAAGGAGCCGGGAGCACATCGGGGGGCTACACCTTC
. . TRBJ2-7 TRBV28 CASSSGTQFYEQYF TGTGCCAGCAGTTCTGGGACACAATTTTACGAGCAGTACTTC
. TRBD2 TRBJ2-7 TRBV4-2 CASSQDSNTAGLAGGSYEQYF TGTGCCAGCAGCCAAGATAGTAATACAGCCGGACTAGCGGGGGGCTCCTACGAGCAGTACTTC
. . TRBJ1-1 TRBV7-2 CASSFQGSNTEAFF TGTGCCAGCAGCTTTCAGGGGTCGAACACTGAAGCTTTCTTT
few . TRBJ1-2 TRBV29-1 CSVDQGSYGYTF TGCAGCGTTGATCAAGGTTCCTATGGCTACACCTTC
. . TRBJ2-1 TRBV27 CASSPAGVSINEQFF TGTGCCAGCAGTCCCGCCGGAGTATCAATTAATGAGCAGTTCTTC
. TRBD1 TRBJ1-5 TRBV9 CASSGTAGGGQPQHF TGTGCCAGCAGCGGTACCGCAGGGGGCGGTCAGCCCCAGCATTTT
. . TRBJ2-1 TRBV28 CASSRNTYNEQFF TGTGCCAGCAGCCGAAATACCTACAATGAGCAGTTCTTC
. . TRBJ1-4 TRBV28 CASSLRGMANEKLFF TGTGCCAGCAGTTTGAGGGGGATGGCTAATGAAAAACTGTTTTTT
. TRBD1 TRBJ1-5 TRBV6-6 CASRDRGDQPQHF TGTGCCAGCAGAGACAGGGGGGATCAGCCCCAGCATTTT
. TRBD2 TRBJ2-1 TRBV28 CASSQPAGGSYNEQFF TGTGCCAGCAGCCAGCCTGCGGGGGGGAGCTACAATGAGCAGTTCTTC
. . TRBJ2-3 TRBV5-4 CASSSALDTQYF TGTGCCAGCAGTTCCGCGTTGGATACGCAGTATTTT
. . TRBJ2-7 TRBV7-9 CASSFYSNEQYF TGTGCCAGCAGCTTTTACAGCAACGAGCAGTACTTC
. . TRBJ2-3 TRBV2 CASAPGKATDTQYF TGTGCCAGCGCACCAGGGAAGGCCACAGATACGCAGTATTTT
. . TRBJ1-1 TRBV10-3 CAISEGTEAFF TGTGCCATCAGTGAGGGTACTGAAGCTTTCTTT
. . TRBJ2-7 TRBV7-9 CASSPKIYEQYF TGTGCCAGCAGCCCCAAGATCTACGAGCAGTACTTC
. . TRBJ2-1 TRBV4-3 CASRLVFSSYNEQFF TGCGCCAGCAGGCTAGTATTTAGCTCCTACAATGAGCAGTTCTTC
. . TRBJ2-5 TRBV28 CASSLNGSFREQYF TGTGCCAGCAGTTTAAACGGATCCTTTCGAGAGCAGTACTTC
. . TRBJ1-2 TRBV2 CASSGQGSGGYTF TGTGCCAGCAGTGGCCAGGGTAGTGGTGGCTACACCTTC
. . TRBJ2-7 TRBV6-1 CASRGMAGTVEQYF TGTGCCAGCAGGGGAATGGCGGGGACAGTCGAGCAGTACTTC
. TRBD1 TRBJ2-1 TRBV5-4 CASSRDRGEQFF TGTGCCAGCAGCCGGGACAGGGGTGAGCAGTTCTTC
once . TRBJ1-5 TRBV18 CASSSVPLGQPQHF TGTGCCAGCTCATCGGTCCCTTTGGGCCAGCCCCAGCATTTT